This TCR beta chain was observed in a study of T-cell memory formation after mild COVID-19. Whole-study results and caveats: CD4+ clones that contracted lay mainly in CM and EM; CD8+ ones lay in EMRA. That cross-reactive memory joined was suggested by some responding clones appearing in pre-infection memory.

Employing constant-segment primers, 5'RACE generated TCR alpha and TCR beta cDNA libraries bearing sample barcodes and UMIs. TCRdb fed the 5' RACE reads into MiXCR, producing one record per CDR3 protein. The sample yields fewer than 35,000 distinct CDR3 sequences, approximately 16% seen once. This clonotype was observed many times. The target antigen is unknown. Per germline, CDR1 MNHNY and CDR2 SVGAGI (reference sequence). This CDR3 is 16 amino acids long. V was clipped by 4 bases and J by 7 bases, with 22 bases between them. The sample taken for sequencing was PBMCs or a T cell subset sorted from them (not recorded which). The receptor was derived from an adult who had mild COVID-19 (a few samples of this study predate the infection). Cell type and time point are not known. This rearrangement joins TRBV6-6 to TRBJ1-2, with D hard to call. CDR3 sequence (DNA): TGTGCCAGCAGTTTTCCGGACGGCCGTCGAGCCGGTGGCTACACCTTC. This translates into CASSFPDGRRAGGYTF.